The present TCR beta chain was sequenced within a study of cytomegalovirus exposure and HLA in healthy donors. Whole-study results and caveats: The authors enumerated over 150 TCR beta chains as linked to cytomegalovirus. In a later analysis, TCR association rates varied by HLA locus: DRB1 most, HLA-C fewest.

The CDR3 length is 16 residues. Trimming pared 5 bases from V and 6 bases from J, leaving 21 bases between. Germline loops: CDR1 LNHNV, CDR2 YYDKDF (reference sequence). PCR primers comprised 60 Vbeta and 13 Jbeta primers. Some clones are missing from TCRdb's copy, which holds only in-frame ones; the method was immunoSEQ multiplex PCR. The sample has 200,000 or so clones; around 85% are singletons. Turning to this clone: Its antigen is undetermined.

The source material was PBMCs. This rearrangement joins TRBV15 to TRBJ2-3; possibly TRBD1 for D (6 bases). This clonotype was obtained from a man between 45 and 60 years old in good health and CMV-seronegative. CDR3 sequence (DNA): TGTGCCACCAGCCGCGGACAGATGGGTGAGGTGGATACGCAGTATTTT. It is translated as CATSRGQMGEVDTQYF.